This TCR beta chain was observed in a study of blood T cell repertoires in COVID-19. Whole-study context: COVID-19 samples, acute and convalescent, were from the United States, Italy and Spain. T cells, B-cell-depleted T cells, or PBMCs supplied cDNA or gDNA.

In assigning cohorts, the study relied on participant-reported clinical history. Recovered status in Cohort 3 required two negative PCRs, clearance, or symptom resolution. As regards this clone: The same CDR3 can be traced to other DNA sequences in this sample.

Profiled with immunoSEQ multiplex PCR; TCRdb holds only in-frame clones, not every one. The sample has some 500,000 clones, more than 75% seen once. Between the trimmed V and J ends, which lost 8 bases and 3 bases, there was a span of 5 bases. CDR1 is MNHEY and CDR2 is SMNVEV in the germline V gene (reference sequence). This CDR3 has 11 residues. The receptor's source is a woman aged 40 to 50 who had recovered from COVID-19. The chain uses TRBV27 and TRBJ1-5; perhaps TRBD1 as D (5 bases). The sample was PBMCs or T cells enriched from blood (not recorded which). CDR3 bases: TGTGCCAGCGGACACAATCAGCCCCAGCATTTT. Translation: CASGHNQPQHF.